This T cell receptor beta chain was found in a study of cytomegalovirus exposure and HLA in healthy donors. General study findings and limits: The classifier reportedly diagnosed cytomegalovirus status with high sensitivity and specificity. Earlier analysis looked at TCR beta V segments, and most were productive about 87% or about 30% of the time. Altogether, some 160 TCR beta chains were recorded as cytomegalovirus-associated.

Comment on this clone: Antigen: not known.

Both 60 Vbeta primers and 13 Jbeta primers went into the PCR. Some clones are missing from TCRdb's copy, which holds only in-frame ones; the method was immunoSEQ multiplex PCR. This sample's clone table lists around 64,000 clones. Sequencing was done on a sample of PBMCs. The sequence derives from a female donor in good health and CMV-seropositive.

The CDR3 DNA sequence: TGTGCCAGCAGTGGACCTGATTATCAGCGGCCCCAGCATTTT. This gives the protein CASSGPDYQRPQHF. This chain connects TRBV2 to TRBJ1-5; D is unresolved. Trimming removed 4 bases from V and 9 bases from J, with 16 bases in between. Per germline, CDR1 SNHLY and CDR2 FYNNEI. CDR3 length equals 14 residues.